Presented here are 27 T cell receptor beta chains from one specimen sequenced in a study of cytomegalovirus exposure and HLA in healthy donors (dated by TCRdb to about 2017). The receptor library was made with the immunoSEQ multiplex PCR assay. For the multiplex PCR, a mixture combining 60 forward primers for TCR Vbeta segments and 13 reverse primers for TCR Jbeta segments was used. Here the immuneACCESS table is served through TCRdb, limited to in-frame sequences with V and J called. Missing clones are a known gap in these copies; in checked studies unresolved V genes cover under half, and the rest lacks a known reason. This sample holds some 180,000 clones; 70% to 85% were observed only once. The top ten clonotypes cover roughly 1.5% of the sample. Sequencing was done on a sample of PBMCs. These receptor sequences come from a man younger than 35 in good health and CMV-seronegative.

The chain recombines TRBV4-1 with TRBJ2-3; 9 nucleotides match TRBD2. This CDR3 is 18 amino acids long. CDR1 is MGHRA, CDR2 YSYEKL, per germline. V lost 3 bases, J lost 2 bases, and 12 bases stayed unmatched. The DNA of the CDR3 is TGCGCCAGCAGCCACCTCCCAAGTAGCGGGGGTCTCACAGATACGCAGTATTTT. Amino acid sequence: CASSHLPSSGGLTDTQYF.

V is TRBV19 and J is TRBJ2-3, with 7 bases that match TRBD1. Germline trimming cut 4 bases from V and 2 bases from J; bases unmatched to any gene: 6. Germline V gives CDR1 LNHDA, CDR2 SQIVND (reference sequence). This CDR3 region has 15 residues. The CDR3 sequence: CASSTTGVHTDTQYF. The CDR3, as DNA: TGTGCCAGTAGTACCACAGGGGTCCACACAGATACGCAGTATTTT.

In its sample, this clone was seen once. The chain joins TRBV5-6 to TRBJ2-2, with TRBD2 identical over 9 bases. The germline V gene encodes CDR1 SGHDT and CDR2 YYEEEE. This CDR3 spans 15 amino acids. The trim removed 4 bases at V and 1 base at J, leaving 2 bases unmatched. CDR3 sequence reads: CASSKLAGNTGELFF. The CDR3 coding sequence is TGTGCCAGCAGCAAACTAGCGGGGAACACCGGGGAGCTGTTTTTT.

This rearrangement joins TRBV5-4 to TRBJ2-3, with 10 nucleotides matching TRBD2. V lost 3 bases, J lost 5 bases, and 6 bases stayed unmatched. This CDR3 comprises 15 residues. CDR1 SGHNT and CDR2 YYREEE come from the germline V gene (reference sequence). CDR3 nucleotide sequence: TGTGCCAGCAGCTCGCTAGCGGGGGACCGAGATACGCAGTATTTT. Its protein is CASSSLAGDRDTQYF. Looking up the rest from reference TRBV5-4 and TRBJ2-3 gives the full variable domain: ETGVTQSPTHLIKTRGQQVTLRCSSQSGHNTVSWYQQALGQGPQFIFQYYREEENGRGNFPPRFSGLQFPNYSSELNVNALELDDSALYLCASSSLAGDRDTQYFGPGTRLTVL.

This chain uses TRBV18 with TRBJ1-1; D call uncertain. The CDR3 length is 12 residues. Trimming took 5 bases from V and 0 from J, leaving 4 bases between them. Germline loops: CDR1 KGHSH, CDR2 LQKENI. CDR3 bases: TGTGCCAGCTCAACTATGAACACTGAAGCTTTCTTT. Its translation is CASSTMNTEAFF.

This chain's CDR3 is CSVEDPDSASTDTQYF. CDR3 DNA sequence: TGCAGCGTTGAAGATCCGGACAGTGCTAGCACAGATACGCAGTATTTT. This chain links TRBV29-1 with TRBJ2-3; maybe TRBD1 (6 bases). Germline V CDR1 and CDR2: SQVTM, ANQGSEA. This CDR3 spans 16 amino acids. The V gene lost 0 bases and the J gene lost 0 bases, with 13 bases spanning the gap.

This chain links TRBV2 with TRBJ1-2, with D possibly TRBD1 on 6 matching bases. Looked up from germline, CDR1 is SNHLY and CDR2 is FYNNEI. Trimming took 7 bases from V and 8 from J, leaving 17 bases between them. The CDR3 totals 13 residues. CDR3 loop: CASMGGAMGGYTF. The CDR3 DNA follows: TGTGCCAGCATGGGGGGGGCAATGGGGGGCTACACCTTC.

This clone was recorded a few times. The gene calls are TRBV5-5 and TRBJ2-7; possibly TRBD1 for D (6 bases). The CDR3 contains 13 residues. Trimming cost V 4 bases and J 5 bases, with 13 bases left between them. The germline V gene encodes CDR1 SGHKS and CDR2 YYEKEE (reference sequence). CDR3 nucleotide sequence: TGTGCCAGCAGCGTTCAGGGGCTACACGAGCAGTACTTC. It is translated as CASSVQGLHEQYF.

This rearrangement joins TRBV11-2 to TRBJ1-6; D remains ambiguous. V was clipped by 5 bases and J by 4 bases, with 15 bases between them. The CDR3 length is 16 residues. From germline, CDR1 is SGHAT and CDR2 FQNNGV. CDR3 loop: CASSLRSSEYNSPLHF. The CDR3 DNA reads as TGTGCCAGCAGCCTAAGAAGTTCGGAGTATAATTCACCCCTCCACTTT.

The CDR3 region has the DNA TGTGCCAGCAGCCCATGGACTAGCGGGGGCCATGAGCAGTTCTTC. Translating it yields CASSPWTSGGHEQFF. This chain connects TRBV9 to TRBJ2-1, with TRBD2 identical over 13 bases. J gave up 8 bases and V 4 bases, and 6 bases lay outside the gene matches. CDR1 is SGDLS, CDR2 YYNGEE, per germline. CDR3 size: 15 residues.

CDR3 DNA sequence: TGTGCTAGTGGTTTGGGACGGACAGGGGCTTGGACAGATACGCAGTATTTT. As protein: CASGLGRTGAWTDTQYF. This rearrangement joins TRBV12-5 to TRBJ2-3, with 9 bases fitting TRBD1. V lost 1 base to trimming and J lost 3 bases; unmatched junction nucleotides: 8. This CDR3 region has 17 residues. From germline, CDR1 is LGHNT and CDR2 FRNRAP.

This clone showed up many times. The genes are TRBV30 and TRBJ1-3; possibly TRBD1 for D (5 bases). Trimming cost V 3 bases and J 0 bases, with 9 bases left between them. The CDR3 sequence is 14 residues long. The germline gives CDR1 GTSNPN, CDR2 SVGIG (reference sequence). The CDR3 DNA reads as TGTGCCTGGAGGACCCAGGGCTCTGGAAACACCATATATTTT. It translates to CAWRTQGSGNTIYF.

The V and J genes are TRBV6-1 and TRBJ1-2; TRBD1 aligns across 9 bases. V was pared by 4 bases and J by 0 bases, with 3 bases of the junction left unmatched. The CDR3 is 15 amino acids. Germline V gene data show CDR1 as MNHNS and CDR2 as SASEGT. The CDR3 sequence: CASSGWDRANYGYTF. In DNA, the CDR3 is TGTGCCAGCAGTGGATGGGACAGGGCTAACTATGGCTACACCTTC.

The genes are TRBV5-1 and TRBJ2-7; 7 nucleotides match TRBD1. This CDR3 contains 14 residues. Germline lookup yields CDR1 SGHRS and CDR2 YFSETQ. V was clipped by 4 bases and J by 7 bases; unmatched bases: 11. The CDR3 sequence is CASSPPGTVREQYF. CDR3 nucleotide sequence: TGCGCCAGCAGCCCCCCCGGGACAGTCCGGGAGCAGTACTTC. Full variable domain (missing parts from reference TRBV5-1 and TRBJ2-7): KAGVTQTPRYLIKTRGQQVTLSCSPISGHRSVSWYQQTPGQGLQFLFEYFSETQRNKGNFPGRFSGRQFSNSRSEMNVSTLELGDSALYLCASSPPGTVREQYFGPGTRLTVT.

Remarks on this clone: Other DNA variants within this sample encode the same CDR3. The chain has TRBV29-1 and TRBJ2-1, with TRBD2 matching over 11 bases. Trimming took 6 bases from V and 4 from J; bases not matched to a gene: 2. Germline V gives CDR1 SQVTM, CDR2 ANQGSEA. CDR3 size: 13 residues. For the CDR3, the DNA is TGCAGCGTCGGGACTAGCGGTTACAATGAGCAGTTCTTC. Translation gives CSVGTSGYNEQFF.

The chain joins TRBV6-5 to TRBJ2-1; TRBD2 aligns across 8 bases. Germline V gene sequence: CDR1 MNHEY, CDR2 SVGAGI. There are 15 residues in the CDR3. J lost 6 bases, V lost 4 bases, and 8 bases had no gene match. CDR3 DNA sequence: TGTGCCAGCAGTTTCCGGGGGGGCCCTCGCAATGAGCAGTTCTTC. Its translation: CASSFRGGPRNEQFF.

The V gene is TRBV4-1, the J gene TRBJ2-2; possibly TRBD1 for D (6 bases). The V and J ends lost 0 bases and 7 bases respectively, with 15 bases between them. The germline gives CDR1 MGHRA, CDR2 YSYEKL. The CDR3 has 16 residues. The CDR3 here is CASSQEAGGAGGELFF. The CDR3 DNA reads TGCGCCAGCAGCCAAGAGGCTGGGGGCGCAGGCGGGGAGCTGTTTTTT.

The V call is TRBV2, the J call TRBJ1-3; 7 bases are shared with TRBD1. This CDR3 spans 17 amino acids. From germline, CDR1 is SNHLY and CDR2 FYNNEI. J gave up 2 bases and V 7 bases, and 14 bases lay outside the gene matches. As DNA, the CDR3 is TGTGCCAGCAAAAGGGGACAGACAACCCAGACTGGAAACACCATATATTTT. Its translation: CASKRGQTTQTGNTIYF. Using reference TRBV2 and TRBJ1-3 for the parts outside the CDR3, the full variable domain is EPEVTQTPSHQVTQMGQEVILRCVPISNHLYFYWYRQILGQKVEFLVSFYNNEISEKSEIFDDQFSVERPDGSNFTLKIRSTKLEDSAMYFCASKRGQTTQTGNTIYFGEGSWLTVV.

The genes are TRBV19 and TRBJ1-2, with D perhaps matching TRBD1 (6 bases). The ends were cut back, 1 base at V and 6 bases at J, with 9 bases in the middle. The length of the CDR3 is 13 residues. The germline V gene has CDR1 LNHDA and CDR2 SQIVND (reference sequence). The CDR3 DNA reads TGTGCCAGTAGTATAGGGACAGCGCATGGCTACACCTTC. It specifies CASSIGTAHGYTF.

The V and J genes are TRBV5-1 and TRBJ1-3, with 9 bases aligning to TRBD1. J was trimmed by 3 bases and V by 0 bases; bases with no gene match: 4. This CDR3 is built from 16 residues. The germline CDR1 and CDR2 sequences are SGHRS and YFSETQ. CDR3 in amino acids: CASSLADRGFGNTIYF. The CDR3 DNA sequence: TGCGCCAGCAGCTTGGCGGACAGGGGATTTGGAAACACCATATATTTT. Complete variable domain (other parts from reference TRBV5-1 and TRBJ1-3): KAGVTQTPRYLIKTRGQQVTLSCSPISGHRSVSWYQQTPGQGLQFLFEYFSETQRNKGNFPGRFSGRQFSNSRSEMNVSTLELGDSALYLCASSLADRGFGNTIYFGEGSWLTVV.

The chain has TRBV11-1 and TRBJ1-1; D remains ambiguous. In germline, CDR1 is SGHAT, CDR2 FQDESV (reference sequence). CDR3 size: 12 residues. Trimming removed 2 bases at V and 11 bases at J, with 12 bases between. CDR3 sequence (DNA): TGTGCCAGCAGCTTAAACCGGGAAGGGGCTTTCTTT. This sequence encodes CASSLNREGAFF. The entire variable domain, with the rest obtained from reference TRBV11-1 and TRBJ1-1, is as follows: EAEVAQSPRYKITEKSQAVAFWCDPISGHATLYWYRQILGQGPELLVQFQDESVVDDSQLPKDRFSAERLKGVDSTLKIQPAELGDSAMYLCASSLNREGAFFGQGTRLTVV.

The V gene is TRBV15, the J gene TRBJ2-3; 8 nucleotides align to TRBD1. Germline V gene data show CDR1 as LNHNV and CDR2 as YYDKDF (reference sequence). The CDR3 extends over 16 amino acids. The J segment lost 1 base and the V segment lost 3 bases, leaving 6 bases of the junction unmatched. The CDR3 region is CATSRRTGGGTDTQYF. CDR3 in DNA: TGTGCCACCAGCAGGCGTACAGGGGGAGGCACAGATACGCAGTATTTT.

This clone came up once. The chain links TRBV7-9 to TRBJ1-4, with D possibly being TRBD1 (5 bases). Trimming removed 5 bases at V and 0 bases at J, with 16 bases between. Germline assignment: CDR1 SEHNR and CDR2 FQNEAQ (reference sequence). The CDR3 sequence is 17 residues long. CDR3 sequence reads: CASSPGRGAATNEKLFF. CDR3 nucleotides: TGTGCCAGCAGCCCGGGGCGGGGAGCGGCAACTAATGAAAAACTGTTTTTT.

The genes are TRBV7-2 and TRBJ1-2, with D possibly being TRBD1 (5 bases). V was trimmed by 5 bases and J by 4 bases, leaving 17 bases between them. Germline V gene data show CDR1 as SGHTA and CDR2 as FQGNSA. The CDR3 extends over 15 amino acids. DNA of the CDR3: TGTGCCAGCAGCATACAACTCCCAGGGTCCTATGGCTACACCTTC. This gives the protein CASSIQLPGSYGYTF.

The chain combines TRBV9 with TRBJ1-2; perhaps TRBD1 as D (6 bases). CDR1 and CDR2 (germline): SGDLS, YYNGEE. There are 13 residues in the CDR3. Trimming cost V 3 bases and J 4 bases, with 10 bases left between them. The CDR3 here is CASSGGDIYGYTF. DNA for the CDR3: TGTGCCAGCAGCGGAGGGGACATCTATGGCTACACCTTC.

The V gene is TRBV28, the J gene TRBJ2-1; 10 bases line up with TRBD1. V lost 6 bases to trimming and J lost 9 bases; unmatched junction nucleotides: 11. Germline CDR1 reads MDHEN; CDR2 reads SYDVKM. The CDR3 runs 15 residues. CDR3 sequence (DNA): TGTGCCAGCAGCTTGGACGCGACAGGGGGCTTTGAGCAGTTCTTC. This encodes CASSLDATGGFEQFF.

The rearrangement joins TRBV5-1 to TRBJ2-7; the match to TRBD1 covers 7 bases. Germline assignment: CDR1 SGHRS and CDR2 YFSETQ. This CDR3 region has 14 residues. After removal of 0 bases from V and 3 bases from J, the junction contained 3 bases not matched to a gene. The CDR3 sequence: CASSLDPGGYEQYF. CDR3 nucleotides: TGCGCCAGCAGCTTGGACCCAGGGGGCTACGAGCAGTACTTC.